This T cell receptor beta chain originates from a study of T cell responses to AZD1222 COVID-19 vaccine. Findings of the study overall: Seropositive status at baseline applied to only 5 to 7 AZD1222 recipients. White British donors predominated, females outnumbered males, and clonal diversity was possibly underestimated.

CDR3 size: 14 residues. Trimming took 1 base from V and 4 from J, leaving 5 bases between them. Germline V gives CDR1 SGHTA, CDR2 FQGNSA. A word on this clone: Antigen specificity is unknown. Other DNA sequences of this sample code for an identical CDR3.

The assay was immunoSEQ multiplex PCR, and TCRdb's table has in-frame clones only and misses some. The sample lists 130,000 to 150,000 clones; 70% to 90% were seen once. This receptor was taken from an adult in good health. The chain carries TRBV7-2 and TRBJ1-6; D is unresolved. This specimen was peripheral blood, taken on day 0 of AZD1222 vaccination. In nucleotides, the CDR3 is TGTGCCAGCAGCTTAGGGGGATATAATTCACCCCTCCACTTT. Its translation: CASSLGGYNSPLHF.